This paragraph covers one TCR beta chain sequence. Time point described: after neoadjuvant nivolumab, at surgical resection. The patients had HPV-negative, locally advanced oral cavity squamous cell carcinoma. The data derive from a study of neoadjuvant anti-PD-1 for oral cavity cancer. The overall study: Non-progressing patients received a fourth nivolumab dose near day 43, then surgery on days 50-56.

This table comes from immunoSEQ multiplex PCR, and its TCRdb copy is limited to in-frame clones, with some not included. The table records approximately 43,000 clones, approximately 80% of them present only once. Trimming removed 8 bases from V and 0 bases from J; junction bases left unmatched: 2. The V gene's germline CDR1 is ENHRY and CDR2 SYGVKD. This CDR3 has 13 amino acids. The chain employs TRBV10-3 and TRBJ1-2; 8 bases match TRBD1. The sequenced sample was PBMCs, obtained after nivolumab (anti-PD-1) treatment. The sequence came from a person aged 40 to 85 with oral cavity squamous cell carcinoma. DNA of the CDR3: TGTGCCATCGGGACAGGAGCTAACTATGGCTACACCTTC. This gives the protein CAIGTGANYGYTF.